This T cell receptor (beta chain) was found in a study of blood T cells in healthy people across ages. General observations from the study: The study found more naive CD4+ cells and higher diversity in long-lived than aged donors.

Germline CDR1 is SGHTA and CDR2 is FQGNSA. The CDR3 runs 18 residues. Trimming removed 6 bases from V and 2 bases from J; junction bases left unmatched: 9. This clonotype has ten or more counts. Its antigen remains unidentified. A sample-barcoded 5' primer and a J-beta primer mix were used in a second PCR of about 7 to 11 cycles. TCRdb re-analysed the 5' RACE reads in MiXCR, keeping a single row per CDR3 protein. The sample has 630,000 or so distinct CDR3 sequences; approximately 29% are singletons. The TCR comes from a woman older than 75 in good health. V usage is TRBV7-2 and J usage is TRBJ2-6, with 11 nucleotides matching TRBD1. Sequencing was done on a sample of blood. The CDR3 DNA reads TGTGCCAGCAGGCTGCCGGGACAGGGGGTACCTGGGGCCAACGTCCTGACTTTC. Translation gives CASRLPGQGVPGANVLTF.